Listed below are T cell receptor beta chains from one sample, sequenced in a study of cytomegalovirus exposure and HLA in healthy donors. The assay was immunoSEQ multiplex PCR, and TCRdb's table has in-frame clones only and misses some. This sample's clone table lists 130,000 to 150,000 clones. The specimen sequenced was PBMCs. Receptors originate from a male donor in good health and CMV-seronegative. CDR3s include the opening cysteine and the closing phenylalanine or tryptophan. D genes are given only for firm matches.

D	J	V	length	CDR3	DNA
TRBD1	TRBJ2-7	TRBV19	15	CASRAGTGSSYEQYF	TGTGCCAGTAGGGCCGGGACAGGGAGCTCCTACGAGCAGTACTTC
NA	TRBJ2-1	TRBV6-1	14	CASRRGISYNEQFF	TGTGCCAGTAGACGGGGTATCTCCTACAATGAGCAGTTCTTC
TRBD2	TRBJ2-3	TRBV19	16	CASSIPGLAGGDTQYF	TGTGCCAGTAGTATACCGGGACTAGCGGGGGGAGATACGCAGTATTTT
TRBD2	TRBJ2-5	TRBV19	15	CASKGVTSGKREQYF	TGTGCCAGTAAGGGGGTGACGTCAGGGAAGCGGGAGCAGTACTTC
NA	TRBJ2-1	TRBV2	11	CASTGAKGEFF	TGTGCCAGCACAGGGGCGAAGGGGGAGTTCTTC
TRBD2	TRBJ2-2	TRBV30	14	CACPGLANTGELFF	TGTGCCTGCCCGGGACTAGCCAACACCGGGGAGCTGTTTTTT
TRBD1	TRBJ1-2	TRBV7-2	14	CASSLDRGNYGYTF	TGTGCCAGCAGCTTGGACAGGGGTAACTATGGCTACACCTTC
NA	TRBJ2-7	TRBV6-5	16	CASSYLLAGSGTEQYF	TGTGCCAGCAGTTACTTATTAGCAGGGTCAGGTACCGAGCAGTACTTC
NA	TRBJ1-1	TRBV7-9	12	CATGQLNTEAFF	TGTGCCACTGGCCAGTTAAACACTGAAGCTTTCTTT
NA	TRBJ1-1	TRBV10-1	14	CASSERGANTEAFF	TGCGCCAGCAGTGAGCGGGGGGCAAACACTGAAGCTTTCTTT
NA	TRBJ1-5	TRBV19	15	CASSILWEGNQPQHF	TGTGCCAGTAGTATCCTGTGGGAGGGCAATCAGCCCCAGCATTTT
NA	TRBJ2-1	TRBV18	18	CASSLKVVAVQGDNEQFF	TGTGCCAGCTCACTTAAGGTCGTAGCGGTTCAAGGGGACAATGAGCAGTTCTTC
NA	TRBJ1-2	TRBV7-9	15	CASSLALGGAYGYTF	TGTGCCAGCAGCTTAGCGTTAGGGGGGGCCTATGGCTACACCTTC
NA	TRBJ1-2	TRBV5-4	15	CASSLQIRRDYGYTF	TGTGCCAGCAGCTTACAAATTAGGAGGGACTATGGCTACACCTTC
TRBD1	TRBJ2-3	TRBV4-1	17	CASSQEGAGGRTDTQYF	TGCGCCAGCAGCCAAGAAGGGGCAGGGGGTAGAACAGATACGCAGTATTTT
TRBD1	TRBJ2-7	TRBV6-4	13	CASSHNTGGEQYF	TGTGCCAGCAGTCACAACACAGGGGGCGAGCAGTACTTC
TRBD2	TRBJ2-5	TRBV7-2	16	CASSFDWTSGQETQYF	TGTGCCAGCAGCTTCGACTGGACTAGCGGCCAAGAGACCCAGTACTTC
TRBD2	TRBJ2-5	TRBV5-1	17	CASSLVPFGLAGETQYF	TGCGCCAGCAGCTTGGTCCCCTTTGGACTAGCGGGAGAGACCCAGTACTTC
NA	TRBJ2-2	TRBV5-5	14	CASSLAPVIGELFF	TGTGCCAGCAGCTTGGCCCCGGTTATCGGGGAGCTGTTTTTT
TRBD2	TRBJ2-7	TRBV9	15	CASSDSGGHSYEQYF	TGTGCCAGCAGCGATAGCGGGGGACACTCCTACGAGCAGTACTTC
TRBD1	TRBJ2-7	TRBV6-5	14	CASSWTGSGYEQYF	TGTGCCAGCAGTTGGACAGGGTCGGGCTACGAGCAGTACTTC
TRBD1	TRBJ1-1	TRBV7-9	12	CASSFGTAEAFF	TGTGCCAGCAGCTTTGGGACAGCAGAAGCTTTCTTT
TRBD1	TRBJ1-2	TRBV7-2	14	CASSLETGAPGYTF	TGTGCCAGCAGCTTAGAAACAGGGGCGCCTGGCTACACCTTC
TRBD2	TRBJ2-1	TRBV7-3	16	CASSSRASGAYNEQFF	TGTGCCAGCAGCTCTCGGGCAAGCGGGGCCTACAATGAGCAGTTCTTC